These 14 T cell receptor beta chains were sequenced from one sample in a study of cytomegalovirus exposure and HLA in healthy donors (dated by TCRdb to 2017 to 2019). Receptors were amplified or captured by the immunoSEQ multiplex PCR assay. The multiplex PCR relied on a mix of 60 forward primers for TCR Vbeta segments and 13 reverse primers for TCR Jbeta segments. The source is immuneACCESS, and TCRdb retained only in-frame sequences with V and J called. Part of the clones is not carried over; for the studies checked, unresolved V genes explain less than half of this, and the remainder is unexplained. The sample contains roughly 88,000 clones, over 60% of them found a single time. Roughly 5% of the sample is held by the ten biggest clonotypes. Sequenced material: PBMCs. Every receptor here comes from a man aged 25-45 years in good health and CMV-seropositive.

The rearrangement uses TRBV6-5 and TRBJ1-1; 7 nucleotides line up with TRBD1. CDR3 size: 15 residues. Trimming took 6 bases from V and 0 from J; bases not matched to a gene: 7. CDR1 and CDR2 (germline): MNHEY, SVGAGI. The CDR3 spells CASRPPGQMNTEAFF. CDR3 in DNA: TGTGCCAGCAGACCTCCGGGACAGATGAACACTGAAGCTTTCTTT.

The chain combines TRBV7-6 with TRBJ1-1, with 7 bases fitting TRBD1. V dropped 5 bases and J dropped 5; count of bases not matched to a gene: 8. CDR1 is SGHVS and CDR2 is FNYEAQ in the germline V gene. The CDR3 covers 14 residues. CDR3 nucleotide sequence: TGTGCCAGCAGCCCAACAGGGGCGGGGACTGAAGCTTTCTTT. Translating gives CASSPTGAGTEAFF.

J is TRBJ2-2 and V is TRBV28; weak D call: TRBD2 (5 bases). Trimming pared 7 bases from V and 4 bases from J, leaving 10 bases between. CDR1 is MDHEN, CDR2 SYDVKM, per germline. The CDR3 runs 13 residues. The CDR3 coding sequence is TGTGCCAGCAACCCCCGGGGCACCGGGGAGCTGTTTTTT. Translation gives CASNPRGTGELFF.

This chain joins TRBV5-6 and TRBJ2-1, with TRBD1 matching 8 bases. The CDR3 has 12 amino acids. Trimming at V came to 3 bases and at J to 13 bases, leaving 6 bases not matched to a gene. Germline lookup yields CDR1 SGHDT and CDR2 YYEEEE. CDR3 region: CASSWSDRAQFF. For the CDR3, the DNA is TGTGCCAGCAGCTGGTCGGACAGGGCTCAGTTCTTC.

The V call is TRBV5-4, the J call TRBJ1-5; no reliable D call. Trimming left V 0 bases short and J 1 base short, with 5 bases between. The germline gives CDR1 SGHNT, CDR2 YYREEE (reference sequence). The CDR3 is made up of 14 amino acids. The CDR3 sequence: CASSLDPSNQPQHF. The DNA of the CDR3 is TGTGCCAGCAGCTTGGATCCGAGCAATCAGCCCCAGCATTTT. Complete variable domain (other parts from reference TRBV5-4 and TRBJ1-5): ETGVTQSPTHLIKTRGQQVTLRCSSQSGHNTVSWYQQALGQGPQFIFQYYREEENGRGNFPPRFSGLQFPNYSSELNVNALELDDSALYLCASSLDPSNQPQHFGDGTRLSIL.

V gene TRBV6-1 combines with J gene TRBJ2-5; tentatively, D is TRBD1 (5 bases). The V gene lost 6 bases and the J gene lost 2 bases, with 7 bases spanning the gap. Germline V gene lookup returns CDR1 MNHNS and CDR2 SASEGT. CDR3 length equals 12 residues. The CDR3 sequence: CASRAGQETQYF. As DNA, the CDR3 is TGTGCCAGCAGGGCAGGGCAAGAGACCCAGTACTTC.

J is TRBJ2-3 and V is TRBV15; 9 nucleotides agree with TRBD2. In germline, CDR1 is LNHNV, CDR2 YYDKDF (reference sequence). The CDR3 sequence is 16 residues long. Trimming cost V 6 bases and J 6 bases; bases outside gene matches: 13. CDR3 DNA sequence: TGTGCCACCAGTAAGAGGTTGCGGGAGGGGGGGGATACGCAGTATTTT. This gives the protein CATSKRLREGGDTQYF.

The rearrangement links TRBV19 to TRBJ1-5; D is perhaps TRBD1 (6 bases). The V and J ends lost 7 bases and 9 bases respectively, with 16 bases between them. Looked up from germline, CDR1 is LNHDA and CDR2 is SQIVND (reference sequence). The length of the CDR3 is 13 residues. The CDR3 reads CASTPTGLGPQHF. The CDR3 DNA reads as TGTGCCAGTACCCCGACAGGATTAGGGCCCCAGCATTTT.

Concerning this clone: At one boundary the junction diverges from the germline segment, which might be a read error. J is TRBJ1-1 and V is TRBV2; D not resolved. The CDR3 extends over 12 amino acids. Germline V gene sequence: CDR1 SNHLY, CDR2 FYNNEI. This chain's CDR3 is CASSGDSALQVF. The CDR3 DNA reads as TGTGCCAGCAGTGGCGACTCGGCATTACAAGTCTTT.

This sequence joins TRBV19 and TRBJ2-1; 12 nucleotides agree with TRBD1. This CDR3 has 15 amino acids. CDR1 and CDR2 (germline): LNHDA, SQIVND (reference sequence). The junction had 5 bases not matched to a gene; V was cut back by 5 bases and J by 6 bases. CDR3 in DNA: TGTGCCAGTAGTCTTCCGGGACAGGGGGCCAATGAGCAGTTCTTC. Residues: CASSLPGQGANEQFF.

This clone has only a few counts. This rearrangement joins TRBV6-5 to TRBJ1-1, with a weak D call TRBD1 (6 bases). This CDR3 region has 13 residues. CDR1 and CDR2 (germline): MNHEY, SVGAGI. The V gene lost 6 bases and the J gene lost 7 bases, with 15 bases spanning the gap. The DNA of the CDR3 is TGTGCCAGCAGCCGCGACAGGTATAATGAAGCTTTCTTT. Amino acid sequence: CASSRDRYNEAFF.

V gene TRBV28 combines with J gene TRBJ2-7, with D maybe TRBD2 (7 bases). V lost 6 bases, J lost 3 bases, and 18 bases lay in between. The CDR3 is 15 residues long. Per germline, CDR1 MDHEN and CDR2 SYDVKM. CDR3 nucleotides: TGTGCCAGCAGATCCTGGGGGGGCGGGTTCTACGAGCAGTACTTC. It is translated as CASRSWGGGFYEQYF.

The V call is TRBV4-1, the J call TRBJ1-3; D not resolved. V lost 6 bases and J 0 bases, leaving 18 bases between the germline ends. Germline V lookup: CDR1 MGHRA, CDR2 YSYEKL. The CDR3 covers 17 residues. This CDR3 reads CASRQPTLGGSGNTIYF. CDR3 coding DNA: TGCGCCAGCAGACAACCAACTCTAGGTGGCTCTGGAAACACCATATATTTT.

The gene calls are TRBV27 and TRBJ1-2; a weak D match, TRBD1 (5 bases). The CDR3 is 15 amino acids. The germline V gene encodes CDR1 MNHEY and CDR2 SMNVEV (reference sequence). The germline V and J ends were trimmed by 5 bases and 4 bases, with 17 bases remaining between them. The CDR3 here is CASSPNGGALYGYTF. The CDR3 DNA reads TGTGCCAGCAGTCCCAATGGAGGGGCCCTCTATGGCTACACCTTC.